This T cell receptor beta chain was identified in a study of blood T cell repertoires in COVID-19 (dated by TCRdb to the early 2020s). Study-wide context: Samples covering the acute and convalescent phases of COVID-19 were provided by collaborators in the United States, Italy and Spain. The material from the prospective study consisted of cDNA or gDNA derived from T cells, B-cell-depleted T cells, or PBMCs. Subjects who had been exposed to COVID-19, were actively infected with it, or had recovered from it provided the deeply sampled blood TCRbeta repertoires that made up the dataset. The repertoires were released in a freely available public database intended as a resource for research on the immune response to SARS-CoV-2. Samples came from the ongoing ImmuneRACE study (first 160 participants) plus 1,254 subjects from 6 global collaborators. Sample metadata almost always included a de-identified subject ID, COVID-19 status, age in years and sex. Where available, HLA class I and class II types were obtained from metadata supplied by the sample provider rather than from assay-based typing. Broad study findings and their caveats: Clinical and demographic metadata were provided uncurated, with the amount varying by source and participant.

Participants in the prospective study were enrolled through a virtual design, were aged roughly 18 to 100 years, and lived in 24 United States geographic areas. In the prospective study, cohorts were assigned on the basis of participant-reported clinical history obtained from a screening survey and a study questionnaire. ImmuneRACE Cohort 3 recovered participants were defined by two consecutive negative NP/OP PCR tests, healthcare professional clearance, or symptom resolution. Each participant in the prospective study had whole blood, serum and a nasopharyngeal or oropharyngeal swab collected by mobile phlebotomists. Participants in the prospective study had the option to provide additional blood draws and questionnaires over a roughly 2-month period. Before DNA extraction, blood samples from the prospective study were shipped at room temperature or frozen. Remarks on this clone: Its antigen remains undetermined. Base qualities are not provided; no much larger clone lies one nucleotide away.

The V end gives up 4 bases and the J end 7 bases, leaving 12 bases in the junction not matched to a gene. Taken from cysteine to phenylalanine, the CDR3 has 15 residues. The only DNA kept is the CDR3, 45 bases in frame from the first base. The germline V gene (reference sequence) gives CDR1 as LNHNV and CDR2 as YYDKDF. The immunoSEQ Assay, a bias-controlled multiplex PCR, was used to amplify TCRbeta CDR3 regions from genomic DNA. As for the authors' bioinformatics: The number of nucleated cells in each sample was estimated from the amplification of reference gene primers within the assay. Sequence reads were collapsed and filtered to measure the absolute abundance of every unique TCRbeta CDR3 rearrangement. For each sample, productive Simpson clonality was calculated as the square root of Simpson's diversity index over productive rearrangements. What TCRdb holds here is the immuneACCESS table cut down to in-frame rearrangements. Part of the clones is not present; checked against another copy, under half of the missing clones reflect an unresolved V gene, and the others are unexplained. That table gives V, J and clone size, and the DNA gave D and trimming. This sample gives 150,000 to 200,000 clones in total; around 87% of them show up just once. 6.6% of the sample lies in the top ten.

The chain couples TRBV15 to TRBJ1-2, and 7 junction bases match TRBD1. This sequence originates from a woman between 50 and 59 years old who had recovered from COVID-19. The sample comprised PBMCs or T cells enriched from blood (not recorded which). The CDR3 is CATSIERDSFFGYTF. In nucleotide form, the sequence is TGTGCCACCAGCATAGAGCGGGACAGTTTTTTTGGCTACACCTTC.